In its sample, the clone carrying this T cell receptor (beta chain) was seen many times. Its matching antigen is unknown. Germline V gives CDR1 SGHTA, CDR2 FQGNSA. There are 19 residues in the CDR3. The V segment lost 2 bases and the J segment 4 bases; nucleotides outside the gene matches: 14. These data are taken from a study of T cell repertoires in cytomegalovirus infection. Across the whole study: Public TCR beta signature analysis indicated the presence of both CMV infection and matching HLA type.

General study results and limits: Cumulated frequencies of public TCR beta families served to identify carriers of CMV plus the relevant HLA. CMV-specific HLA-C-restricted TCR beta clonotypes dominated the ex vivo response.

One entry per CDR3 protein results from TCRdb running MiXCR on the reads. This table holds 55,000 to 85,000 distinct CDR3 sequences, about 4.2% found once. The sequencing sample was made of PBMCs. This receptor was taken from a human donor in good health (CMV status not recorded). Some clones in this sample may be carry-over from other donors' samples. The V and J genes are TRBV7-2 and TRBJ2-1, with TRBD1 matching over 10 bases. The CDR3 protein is CASSLFPTRGTGEYNEQFF. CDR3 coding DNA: TGTGCCAGCAGCTTATTCCCCACCCGGGGGACAGGGGAGTACAATGAGCAGTTCTTC.